A selection of T cell receptor beta chains follows, all from one sample in a study of identifying expanded T cells in peripheral blood. Assay: immunoSEQ multiplex PCR; the TCRdb copy retains only in-frame clones and omits some. The repertoire holds fewer than 110,000 clones, with approximately 90% as singletons. Material for sequencing was blood. Source of these receptors: a person aged 18 to 75 in good health. Both conserved end residues are part of each CDR3. Each record gives: J gene, D gene, V gene, clone size, CDR3 DNA, CDR3 protein. A D gene is named only where the DNA matches it firmly. Expanded clones get a size class; other rows say once, few or many, or leave the size out.

TRBJ2-5	NA	TRBV16	NA	TGTGCCAGCAGCCAATATAACAGGGAAGAGACCCAGTACTTC	CASSQYNREETQYF
TRBJ1-5	NA	TRBV7-9	few	TGTGCCAGCAGCTTTTCAGGCAATCAGCCCCAGCATTTT	CASSFSGNQPQHF
TRBJ2-5	TRBD2	TRBV9	NA	TGTGCCAGCACCAAGAACCCGGGACTAGAAGAGACCCAGTACTTC	CASTKNPGLEETQYF
TRBJ1-2	NA	TRBV5-1	once	TGCGCTTCGGGGTCAGACCTTAACTATGGCTACACCTTC	CASGSDLNYGYTF
TRBJ1-1	NA	TRBV28	NA	TGTGCCAGCAGTTTAGGGCCCGGGCCCGAGGGTACAGCTTTCTTT	CASSLGPGPEGTAFF
TRBJ1-5	NA	TRBV5-6	NA	TGTGCCAGCAGCTTGGTCGGGCAGGGAAATCATCAGCCCCAGCATTTT	CASSLVGQGNHQPQHF
TRBJ2-7	NA	TRBV19	NA	TGTGCCAGTAGTACAGACTGGAACGAGCAGTACTTC	CASSTDWNEQYF
TRBJ1-3	NA	TRBV5-1	NA	TGCGCCAGCCGGTTTGGGCTAGACGGATCTGGAAACACCATATATTTT	CASRFGLDGSGNTIYF
TRBJ1-5	NA	TRBV5-4	NA	TGTGCCAGCAGCTTGGCGGGTTCAGAGCCTAATCAGCCCCAGCATTTT	CASSLAGSEPNQPQHF
TRBJ2-3	NA	TRBV7-8	NA	TGTGCCAGCAGCCCCCGACAGGGACTTAACACAGATACGCAGTATTTT	CASSPRQGLNTDTQYF
TRBJ1-2	NA	TRBV30	NA	TGTGCCTGGAGTGCCCGGCTCACGGAGCTAGGGGGGGGAGCTAACTATGGCTACACCTTC	CAWSARLTELGGGANYGYTF
TRBJ1-2	NA	TRBV28	NA	TGTGCCAGCAGCCTAGGATCTGGACACTATGGCTACACCTTC	CASSLGSGHYGYTF
TRBJ1-1	TRBD1	TRBV19	NA	TGTGCCAGTAGTTGGGGACAGGGGGGCACTGAAGCTTTCTTT	CASSWGQGGTEAFF
TRBJ2-5	NA	TRBV6-1	NA	TGTGCCAGCGGCCGACAGTACCAAGAGACCCAGTACTTC	CASGRQYQETQYF
TRBJ1-1	NA	TRBV9	few	TGTGCCAGCAGGCCTTGTGAAGCTTTCTTT	CASRPCEAFF
TRBJ2-7	TRBD1	TRBV6-1	NA	TGTGCCAGCAGTGTGGACAGGGGTATATCGGGAGAGCAGTACTTC	CASSVDRGISGEQYF
TRBJ2-7	TRBD1	TRBV7-7	NA	TGTGCCAGCAGCTTAGGACAGGGGGCGGGGGAGCAGTACTTC	CASSLGQGAGEQYF
TRBJ2-2	NA	TRBV14	once	TGTGCCAGCAGCACCAGACTCGGGGAGCTGTTTTTT	CASSTRLGELFF
TRBJ1-5	NA	TRBV12-2	NA	TGTGCAAGTCGCTCAACGGACAGGGGCAGCAATCAGCCCCAGCATTTT	CASRSTDRGSNQPQHF
TRBJ2-7	TRBD2	TRBV6-5	once	TGTGCCAGCAGCCAAAATAGCGGGGGGGCCTACGAGCAGTACTTC	CASSQNSGGAYEQYF
TRBJ2-3	NA	TRBV9	NA	TGTGCCAGCAGCGTAGGGCTAGCCTTAACAGATACGCAGTATTTT	CASSVGLALTDTQYF
TRBJ2-3	TRBD1	TRBV15	NA	TGTGCCACCAGCAGAGATTGGGACATACAGGGGACAGATACGCAGTATTTT	CATSRDWDIQGTDTQYF
TRBJ2-2	TRBD1	TRBV9	NA	TGTGCCAGCAGCGTACCTGCTAGGGGGCGGGACACCGGGGAGCTGTTTTTT	CASSVPARGRDTGELFF
TRBJ2-7	TRBD2	TRBV18	NA	TGTGCCAGCTCACCCCTGCGGGGGGGCTCCTACGAGCAGTACTTC	CASSPLRGGSYEQYF
TRBJ2-7	NA	TRBV13	NA	TGTGCCAGCAGCAAGATAACCGGGACAGCGGGCTACGAGCAGTACTTC	CASSKITGTAGYEQYF
TRBJ2-3	NA	TRBV10-3	NA	TGTGCCATCACATCTACCCCGGGGAGTGGCACAGATACGCAGTATTTT	CAITSTPGSGTDTQYF
TRBJ1-2	NA	TRBV7-9	NA	TGTGCCAGCAGCTTAAAGTACGAGTGGGCTCCAGCTAACTATGGCTACACCTTC	CASSLKYEWAPANYGYTF
TRBJ2-5	NA	TRBV2	NA	TGTGCCAGCAGTGACCAAGAGACCCAGTACTTC	CASSDQETQYF
TRBJ1-6	NA	TRBV2	NA	TGTGCCAGCAGGAACAGGGACTGGAATTCACCCCTCCACTTT	CASRNRDWNSPLHF
TRBJ2-1	NA	TRBV7-8	NA	TGTGCCAGCAGCTCCTTAGGCACGGGGAATTCCTACAATGAGCAGTTCTTC	CASSSLGTGNSYNEQFF
TRBJ2-3	NA	TRBV11-1	NA	TGTGCCAGCAGCCTTAACAGCGATACGCAGTATTTT	CASSLNSDTQYF
TRBJ2-7	TRBD2	TRBV9	NA	TGTGCCAGCAGCCTGGGACTAGCAACCGAGCAGTACTTC	CASSLGLATEQYF
TRBJ2-7	NA	TRBV7-9	once	TGTGCCAGCAGCCCAACGGTGGAAAATCCCTACGAGCAGTACTTC	CASSPTVENPYEQYF
TRBJ1-5	NA	TRBV15	NA	TGTGCCACCAGCAGAGATATGGGTTCGGGTCAGCCCCAGCATTTT	CATSRDMGSGQPQHF
TRBJ2-7	TRBD1	TRBV4-1	NA	TGCGCCAGCAGCCAAGAGACAGGGGGTCGAGAGCAGTACTTC	CASSQETGGREQYF
TRBJ1-3	TRBD1	TRBV5-6	NA	TGTGCCAGCTCGGACAGGGGGGCTGGAAACACCATATATTTT	CASSDRGAGNTIYF
TRBJ2-2	NA	TRBV11-3	NA	TGTGCCAGCAGTTCCCAGGGGATCGGCACCGGGGAGCTGTTTTTT	CASSSQGIGTGELFF
TRBJ1-1	TRBD1	TRBV18	NA	TGTGCCAGCTCACCATATACAGGGGTAGACACTGAAGCTTTCTTT	CASSPYTGVDTEAFF
TRBJ2-3	NA	TRBV27	NA	TGTGCCAGCAGTGGGGTTTCACTAGGCACAGATACGCAGTATTTT	CASSGVSLGTDTQYF
TRBJ1-3	NA	TRBV6-1	NA	TGTGCCAGCAGTGAAAACTTCGGGACCTACACCATATATTTT	CASSENFGTYTIYF
TRBJ2-4	TRBD2	TRBV27	NA	TGTGCCAGCAGTGGGACTAGCGCTGGTAAAAACATTCAGTACTTC	CASSGTSAGKNIQYF
TRBJ1-5	TRBD1	TRBV19	NA	TGTGCCAGTAGTAAGGGACAGCATCAGCCCCAGCATTTT	CASSKGQHQPQHF
TRBJ1-2	TRBD1	TRBV7-8	NA	TGTGCCAGCAGCCCCGACAGGGGGCGAGATGGCTACACCTTC	CASSPDRGRDGYTF
TRBJ2-1	TRBD2	TRBV5-1	NA	TGCGCCAGCAGCCAAGGACTAGCGAATAACAATGAGCAGTTCTTC	CASSQGLANNNEQFF
TRBJ1-1	TRBD1	TRBV5-4	NA	TGTGCCAGCAGCTGGGGGACAGGGACAGACACTGAAGCTTTCTTT	CASSWGTGTDTEAFF
TRBJ2-1	NA	TRBV19	NA	TGTGCCAGTAGTAGGTTTGTCAATGAGCAGTTCTTC	CASSRFVNEQFF
TRBJ2-1	TRBD2	TRBV15	NA	TGTGCCACCGAAAGGACTAGGATAGGTGAGCAGTTCTTC	CATERTRIGEQFF
TRBJ1-3	TRBD1	TRBV28	NA	TGTGCCAGCAGTTCGTGGGGACAGCGGAGCTCTGGAAACACCATATATTTT	CASSSWGQRSSGNTIYF